The clone carrying this T cell receptor beta chain turned up a few times. The antigen is unknown. The entry originates in a study of cytomegalovirus exposure and HLA in healthy donors. On the study more broadly: A prior study identified 120 million or so unique TCR beta sequences from some 200 million T cells.

Germline V lookup: CDR1 SGHAT, CDR2 FQNNGV. The CDR3 totals 13 residues. The V and J ends lost 5 bases and 8 bases respectively, with 13 bases between them. Regarding the study as a whole: The study flagged about 160 TCR beta chains as cytomegalovirus-associated. In vitro assays verified that a few CMV-associated chains recognized CMV antigens specifically. Data from an earlier analysis indicated that most TCR beta V segments were productive either about 87% or about 30% of the time.

Both 60 Vbeta primers and 13 Jbeta primers went into the PCR. TCRdb's table, derived via immunoSEQ multiplex PCR, lists solely in-frame clones and lacks some. The repertoire includes some 85,000 clones, over 70% of them detected once, and more than 2.5% sits in the top ten. The J gene is TRBJ2-1, the V gene TRBV11-2, with TRBD2 as a possible D gene (5 bases). Sequenced sample: PBMCs. The sequence was obtained from a man aged 35 to 55 in good health and CMV-seronegative. As DNA, the CDR3 is TGTGCCAGCAGCCGATCGGGGAGCGATGAGCAGTTCTTC. Translated, it gives CASSRSGSDEQFF.